The rows below give T cell receptor beta chains drawn from one sample of a study of blood T cell repertoires in COVID-19. The method was immunoSEQ multiplex PCR; TCRdb's version includes in-frame clones alone and lacks a portion of them. The sample has about 20,000 clones; approximately 90% are singletons. The specimen sequenced was peripheral blood. These receptors all come from an older woman with active COVID-19. Both conserved end residues are part of each CDR3. The D gene is left open where the match is weak. A clone size is listed for some rows: how often the clone was seen (once, few, many), or a class if it is expanded.

v_call	clone_size	d_call	j_call	cdr3_aa	cdr3_nt
TRBV5-6	once	.	TRBJ1-5	CASSLGQGRSSNQPQHF	TGTGCCAGCAGCCTGGGCCAGGGGCGCTCTTCCAATCAGCCCCAGCATTTT
TRBV10-3	.	.	TRBJ2-5	CAISVTGKETQYF	TGTGCCATCAGTGTCACAGGGAAAGAGACCCAGTACTTC
TRBV9	once	TRBD1	TRBJ1-2	CASSVGAGGTYGYTF	TGTGCCAGCAGCGTAGGGGCAGGGGGGACCTATGGCTACACCTTC
TRBV5-1	.	TRBD2	TRBJ2-3	CASSLLAGGLSTDTQYF	TGCGCCAGCAGCCTCCTAGCGGGGGGGCTAAGTACAGATACGCAGTATTTT
TRBV5-3	few	.	TRBJ2-3	CARSLGRWTTLTDTQYF	TGTGCCAGAAGCTTGGGAAGGTGGACTACCCTCACAGATACGCAGTATTTT
TRBV2	.	TRBD2	TRBJ2-2	CASKGLVSAGELFF	TGTGCCAGCAAGGGACTAGTCTCGGCCGGGGAGCTGTTTTTT
TRBV5-1	.	.	TRBJ1-6	CASSLEGGYNSPLHF	TGCGCCAGCAGCTTGGAAGGGGGTTATAATTCACCCCTCCACTTT
TRBV20-1	.	TRBD1	TRBJ1-6	CSAGGTGISPLHF	TGCAGTGCTGGTGGGACAGGGATTTCACCCCTCCACTTT
TRBV7-2	.	TRBD2	TRBJ2-3	CASSLGGWGGAPDTQYF	TGTGCCAGCAGCTTAGGTGGTTGGGGAGGGGCTCCAGATACGCAGTATTTT
TRBV5-1	few	TRBD1	TRBJ2-2	CASSFKGADTGELFF	TGCGCCAGCAGCTTCAAGGGGGCGGACACCGGGGAGCTGTTTTTT
TRBV6-5	.	TRBD2	TRBJ2-3	CASASGGDTDTQYF	TGTGCCAGCGCTAGCGGGGGGGACACAGATACGCAGTATTTT
TRBV25-1	.	.	TRBJ1-5	CASSEYSGESNQPQHF	TGTGCCAGCAGTGAATATTCAGGGGAGAGCAATCAGCCCCAGCATTTT
TRBV19	.	TRBD1	TRBJ2-7	CASSIDRVGEQYF	TGTGCCAGTAGTATTGACAGGGTGGGCGAGCAGTACTTC
TRBV3-1/TRBV3-2	.	.	TRBJ1-5	CASSSGFGQPQHF	TGTGCCAGCAGCTCAGGGTTCGGTCAGCCCCAGCATTTT
TRBV18	.	TRBD1	TRBJ1-2	CASSPGQGSYGYTF	TGTGCCAGCTCGCCCGGACAGGGAAGCTATGGCTACACCTTC
TRBV14	.	TRBD1	TRBJ1-2	CASSPTLIRTGAYGYTF	TGTGCCAGCAGCCCCACACTTATTCGGACAGGGGCCTATGGCTACACCTTC
TRBV13	.	TRBD2	TRBJ2-3	CASSFRTSGGPEQYF	TGTGCCAGCAGCTTCCGGACTAGCGGGGGCCCCGAGCAGTATTTT
TRBV6-5	.	TRBD1	TRBJ2-7	CASSSLTGSYEQYF	TGTGCCAGCAGTTCCTTGACAGGGAGCTACGAGCAGTACTTC
TRBV2	once	TRBD1	TRBJ1-5	CASSPDRSSNQPQHF	TGTGCCAGCAGCCCGGACAGGTCTAGCAATCAGCCCCAGCATTTT
TRBV7-2	.	TRBD1	TRBJ1-2	CASIETGTGFYGYTF	TGTGCCAGCATCGAAACCGGGACAGGGTTTTATGGCTACACCTTC
TRBV13	.	TRBD1	TRBJ1-2	CASSVRPRDREDYGYTF	TGTGCCAGCAGCGTAAGGCCCAGGGACAGGGAGGACTATGGCTACACCTTC
TRBV27	.	.	TRBJ2-5	CASKFRDTKYF	TGTGCCAGCAAATTCCGGGACACCAAGTACTTC
TRBV5-1	.	.	TRBJ2-2	CASSLDSGNTGELFF	TGCGCCAGCAGCTTGGATAGTGGGAACACCGGGGAGCTGTTTTTT
TRBV5-1	once	.	TRBJ2-2	CASNPLAGSTGELFF	TGCGCCAGCAACCCTCTGGCAGGTAGCACCGGGGAGCTGTTTTTT
TRBV6-5	.	.	TRBJ2-1	CASSLYNEQFF	TGTGCCAGCAGCCTCTACAATGAGCAGTTCTTC
TRBV12-3/TRBV12-4	once	TRBD2	TRBJ2-7	CASSFREGKLNF	TGTGCCAGCAGTTTTAGGGAGGGTAAGCTGAACTTC